These 11 T cell receptor beta chains share one sample of origin, sequenced in a study of T-cell memory formation after mild COVID-19. TCRdb reprocessed the 5' RACE reads with MiXCR, giving one entry per CDR3 protein. The table has about 270,000 distinct CDR3 sequences, 16% seen once. The sequenced sample consisted of PBMCs or a T cell subset sorted from them (not recorded which). Source of these receptors: a man between 18 and 29 years old who had mild COVID-19 (a few samples of this study predate the infection). Cell type and time point are not known.

CDR3 bases: TGTGCCAGCAGCCGCGGGGGGAAAAGCACAGATACGCAGTATTTT. It translates to CASSRGGKSTDTQYF. The chain joins TRBV5-4 to TRBJ2-3, with TRBD2 identical over 8 bases. In germline, CDR1 is SGHNT, CDR2 YYREEE (reference sequence). V shed 4 bases and J 0 bases; nucleotides not matched to a gene: 4. This CDR3 comprises 15 residues.

This clonotype was found many times. The gene calls are TRBV5-5 and TRBJ2-7; TRBD2 agrees at 11 bases. Germline lookup yields CDR1 SGHKS and CDR2 YYEKEE (reference sequence). CDR3 length equals 14 residues. Trimming removed 4 bases from V and 7 bases from J; junction bases left unmatched: 7. The CDR3 region is CASSTYSGGEEQYV. Here the CDR3 DNA reads TGTGCCAGCAGCACATATAGCGGGGGGGAAGAGCAGTACGTC.

The chain carries TRBV7-6 and TRBJ2-1, with 9 positions matching TRBD1. This CDR3 spans 13 amino acids. Germline V gene sequence: CDR1 SGHVS, CDR2 FNYEAQ. Trimming at V came to 5 bases and at J to 8 bases, leaving 4 bases not matched to a gene. In DNA form, the CDR3 reads TGTGCCAGCAGCATGACAGGGGGGGATGAGCAGTTCTTC. Protein product: CASSMTGGDEQFF.

This sequence joins TRBV3-1 and TRBJ2-3, with D possibly matching TRBD2 (6 bases). Germline loops: CDR1 LGHDT, CDR2 YNNKEL (reference sequence). The CDR3 runs to 16 residues. Trimming shortened V by 1 base and J by 4 bases, and 15 bases separated the two germline ends. CDR3 sequence (DNA): TGTGCCAGCAGCCAAGTGACGGGGCGGGGTGCAGATACGCAGTATTTT. Its protein product is CASSQVTGRGADTQYF.

This clonotype was observed a few times. V and J are TRBV20-1 and TRBJ2-7; D is perhaps TRBD1 (6 bases). CDR3 length equals 14 residues. Germline CDR1 reads DFQATT; CDR2 reads SNEGSKA (reference sequence). The germline V and J ends were trimmed by 0 bases and 5 bases, with 14 bases remaining between them. The CDR3 coding sequence is TGCAGTGCTAGAGACCAACGGGGACATGACGAGCAGTACGTC. Translation gives CSARDQRGHDEQYV.

The rearrangement links TRBV7-8 to TRBJ1-2, with a tentative D call TRBD1 (6 bases). V was cut by 2 bases and J by 7 bases, with 11 bases left in between. Germline-derived CDR1 and CDR2 are SGHVS and FQNEAQ. The CDR3 covers 13 residues. The CDR3 region has the DNA TGTGCCAGCAGCTTATGGGGGGCTGGTGGCTACACCTTC. Translating gives CASSLWGAGGYTF.

This chain joins TRBV7-3 and TRBJ1-2; D is perhaps TRBD1 (6 bases). The V end was cut by 0 bases, the J end by 4 bases, with 9 bases between. Per germline, CDR1 SGHTA and CDR2 FQGTGA. The CDR3 totals 14 residues. CDR3 region: CASSLTPTGYGYTF. The CDR3 DNA follows: TGTGCCAGCAGCTTAACGCCGACAGGCTATGGCTACACCTTC.

This clonotype was picked up one time. CDR3 coding DNA: TGTGCCAGAAGCATAGGACGGGGGACCTACGAGCAGTACTTC. The encoded protein is CARSIGRGTYEQYF. This chain uses TRBV13 with TRBJ2-7; possible D gene TRBD2, 6 bases. The germline V gene has CDR1 PRHDT and CDR2 FYEKMQ (reference sequence). The ends were cut back, 9 bases at V and 2 bases at J, with 17 bases in the middle. The CDR3 consists of 14 residues.

This clonotype was counted once. The rearrangement joins TRBV5-1 to TRBJ2-1, with 11 nucleotides matching TRBD1. CDR1 is SGHRS, CDR2 YFSETQ, per germline. Trimming at V came to 3 bases and at J to 9 bases, leaving 5 bases not matched to a gene. This CDR3 comprises 14 residues. CDR3 loop: CASSSGTGGPEQFF. The DNA of the CDR3 is TGCGCCAGCAGCTCCGGGACAGGGGGGCCTGAGCAGTTCTTC.

This clonotype was counted only a few times. The chain has TRBV3-1 and TRBJ2-2; D is undetermined. Germline V gene data show CDR1 as LGHDT and CDR2 as YNNKEL (reference sequence). V shed 0 bases and J shed 4 bases, with 9 bases lying between them. The CDR3 is made up of 15 amino acids. CDR3 amino acids: CASSQEWARTGELFF. In DNA form, the CDR3 reads TGTGCCAGCAGCCAAGAGTGGGCACGCACCGGGGAGCTGTTTTTT.

The table lists this clonotype with a few counts. The chain combines TRBV20-1 with TRBJ2-3; D gene uncertain. The CDR3 has 10 residues. Deletions cut 3 bases from V and 8 bases from J, with 6 bases between. CDR1 is DFQATT, CDR2 SNEGSKA, per germline (reference sequence). The CDR3 spells CSASRATQYF. As DNA, the CDR3 is TGCAGTGCTAGCCGAGCTACGCAGTATTTT.